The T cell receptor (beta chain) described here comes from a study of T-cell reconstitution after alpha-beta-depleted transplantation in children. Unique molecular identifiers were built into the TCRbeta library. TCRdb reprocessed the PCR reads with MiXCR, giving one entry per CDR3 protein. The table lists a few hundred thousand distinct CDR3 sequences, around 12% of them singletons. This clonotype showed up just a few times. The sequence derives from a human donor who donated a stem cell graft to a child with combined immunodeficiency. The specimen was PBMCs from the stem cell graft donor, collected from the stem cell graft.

Here the CDR3 DNA reads TGCAGCGTTGGGCACACCACCTACGAGCAGTACTTC. It translates to CSVGHTTYEQYF. This chain connects TRBV29-1 to TRBJ2-7; D gene uncertain. V was pared by 4 bases and J by 2 bases, with 9 bases between. Germline assignment: CDR1 SQVTM and CDR2 ANQGSEA. The CDR3 length is 12 residues.